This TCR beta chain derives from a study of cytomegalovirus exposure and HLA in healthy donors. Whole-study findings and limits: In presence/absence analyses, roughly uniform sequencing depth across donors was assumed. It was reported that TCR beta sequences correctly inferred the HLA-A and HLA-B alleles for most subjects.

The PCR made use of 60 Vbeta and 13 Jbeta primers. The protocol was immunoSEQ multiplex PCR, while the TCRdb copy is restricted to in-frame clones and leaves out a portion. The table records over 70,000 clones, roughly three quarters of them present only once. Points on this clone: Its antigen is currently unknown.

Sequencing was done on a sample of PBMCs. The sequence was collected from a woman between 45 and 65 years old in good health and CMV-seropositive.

The CDR3 sequence: CASSPDRGQTEAFF. The DNA of the CDR3 is TGCGCCAGCAGTCCTGACAGGGGGCAGACTGAAGCTTTCTTT. This rearrangement joins TRBV23-1 to TRBJ1-1; 10 nucleotides align to TRBD1. TRBV23-1 is labeled an ORF, and its function is uncertain. The CDR3 contains 14 residues. The V gene end was trimmed by 4 bases and the J gene end by 5 bases; junction bases not matched to a gene: 4.